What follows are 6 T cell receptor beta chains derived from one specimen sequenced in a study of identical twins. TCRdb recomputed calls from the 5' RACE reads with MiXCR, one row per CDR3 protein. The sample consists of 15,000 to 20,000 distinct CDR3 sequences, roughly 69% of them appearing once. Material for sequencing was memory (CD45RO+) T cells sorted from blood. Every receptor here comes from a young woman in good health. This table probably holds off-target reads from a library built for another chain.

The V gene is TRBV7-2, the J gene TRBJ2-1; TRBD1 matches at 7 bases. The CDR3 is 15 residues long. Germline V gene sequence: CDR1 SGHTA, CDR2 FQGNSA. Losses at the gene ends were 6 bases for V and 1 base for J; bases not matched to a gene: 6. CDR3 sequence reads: CASSPTGPSYNEQFF. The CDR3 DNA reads TGTGCCAGCAGTCCGACAGGGCCTTCCTACAATGAGCAGTTCTTC.

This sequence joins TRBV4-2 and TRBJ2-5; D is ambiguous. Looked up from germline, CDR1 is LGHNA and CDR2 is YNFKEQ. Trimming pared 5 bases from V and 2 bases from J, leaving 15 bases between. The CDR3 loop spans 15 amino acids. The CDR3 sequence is CASSIRTAVQETQYF. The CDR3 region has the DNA TGTGCCAGCAGCATCCGGACGGCTGTTCAAGAGACCCAGTACTTC.

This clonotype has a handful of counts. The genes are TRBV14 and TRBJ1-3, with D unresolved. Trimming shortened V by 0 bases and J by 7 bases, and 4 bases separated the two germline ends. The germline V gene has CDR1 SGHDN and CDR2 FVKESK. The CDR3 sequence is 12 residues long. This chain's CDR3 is CASSQDRNTIYF. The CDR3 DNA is TGTGCCAGCAGCCAAGATCGGAACACCATATATTTT.

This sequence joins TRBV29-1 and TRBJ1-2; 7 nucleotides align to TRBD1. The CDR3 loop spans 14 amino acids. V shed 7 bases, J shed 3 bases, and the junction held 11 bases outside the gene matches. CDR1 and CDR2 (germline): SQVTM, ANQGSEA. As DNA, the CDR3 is TGCAGCGCTGGGAGAGGGACAGTTGACTATGGCTACACCTTC. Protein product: CSAGRGTVDYGYTF.

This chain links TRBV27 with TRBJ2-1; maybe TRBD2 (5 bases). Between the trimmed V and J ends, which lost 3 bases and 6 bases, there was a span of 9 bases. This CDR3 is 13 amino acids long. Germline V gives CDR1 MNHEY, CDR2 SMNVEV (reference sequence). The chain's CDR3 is CASSLYSANEQFF. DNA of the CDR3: TGTGCCAGCAGTTTGTATAGCGCCAATGAGCAGTTCTTC.

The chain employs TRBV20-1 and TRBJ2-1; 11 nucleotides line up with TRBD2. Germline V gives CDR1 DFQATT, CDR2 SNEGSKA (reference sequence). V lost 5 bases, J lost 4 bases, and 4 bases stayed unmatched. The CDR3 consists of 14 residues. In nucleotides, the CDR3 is TGCAGTGCTTCTCGACTAGCGGGGTACAATGAGCAGTTCTTC. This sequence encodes CSASRLAGYNEQFF.